This T cell receptor (beta chain) was retrieved from a study of tumor-infiltrating lymphocytes in oesophageal squamous cell carcinoma. TCRdb used MiXCR to reprocess the PCR reads, holding one entry per CDR3 protein. Here the sample spans around 15,000 distinct CDR3 sequences, roughly 55% being singletons. Germline V gene lookup returns CDR1 KGHDR and CDR2 SFDVKD. The length of the CDR3 is 14 residues. The rearrangement links TRBV24-1 to TRBJ2-3; TRBD2 matches 11 bases. The end of the DNA fits TRBJ2-1 better, so the J call may be wrong. The TCR comes from a male donor with esophageal squamous cell carcinoma. Sequencing input: esophageal tumor tissue. The CDR3 is CATGSTSGRGEQFF. The CDR3 coding sequence is TGTGCCACCGGGAGCACTAGCGGGAGAGGAGAGCAGTTCTTC.